This T cell receptor (beta chain) was observed in a study of persistence of HIV-infected CD4 T cells. Looking at the study overall: Isolated cells were CMV- and HIV-1 Gag-responding CD4+ T cells.

The stimulus was lysate of CMV-infected fibroblasts, about 10 ug/mL. Memory cells lacking CD40L and CD69 with high CD45RO were sorted. Before stimulation, PBMCs underwent CD8+ T cell depletion. As for this clone: Its antigen is unknown.

Sequencing used immunoSEQ version 4 in survey mode. Generated by immunoSEQ multiplex PCR, the TCRdb table keeps only in-frame clones and is missing some. Here the sample spans more than 30,000 clones, over 80% being singletons. Germline CDR1 reads SNHLY; CDR2 reads FYNNEI. This CDR3 contains 13 residues. Deletions cut 6 bases from V and 6 bases from J, with 15 bases between. This sequence originates from an adult woman with HIV who was CMV-seropositive. The sample was CD4+ T cells sorted from PBMCs after roughly 18-hour stimulation, taken from a patient who received antiretroviral therapy. The V call is TRBV2, the J call TRBJ2-7; D perhaps matches TRBD2 (7 bases). The CDR3 coding sequence is TGTGCCAGCAGCAGGGAGGGGGAGGCCGAGCAGTACTTC. It specifies CASSREGEAEQYF.